This is a list of T cell receptor beta chains from one sample in a study of post-analysis software for immune sequencing data. One entry per CDR3 protein results from TCRdb running MiXCR on the PCR reads. The sample has fewer than 600,000 distinct CDR3 sequences, approximately 46% seen once. The sequencing input was blood. These receptors were taken from a girl between 5 and 17 years old with multiple sclerosis. Both conserved end residues are part of each CDR3. The order of the fields is CDR3 length, D gene, clone size, J gene, V gene, CDR3 DNA, CDR3 protein. A D gene is named only where the DNA matches it firmly. Some rows have no size entry. The others give once, few or many, or a class for an expanded clone.

length: 12; D: NA; size: NA; J: TRBJ2-1; V: TRBV20-1; DNA: TGCAGTGCCGGGGACTTCGGCAATGAGCAGTTCTTC; CDR3: CSAGDFGNEQFF
length: 13; D: NA; size: few; J: TRBJ2-7; V: TRBV3-1; DNA: TGTGCCAGCAGCCACGACGGTACCTACGAGCAGTACTTC; CDR3: CASSHDGTYEQYF
length: 14; D: TRBD2; size: NA; J: TRBJ2-3; V: TRBV20-1; DNA: TGCAGTGCTGTGAGCGGGAGTGGCACAGATACGCAGTATTTT; CDR3: CSAVSGSGTDTQYF
length: 15; D: NA; size: NA; J: TRBJ1-1; V: TRBV5-1; DNA: TGCGCCAGCAGCTTTGGCGTTAGTTCCGACACTGAAGCTTTCTTT; CDR3: CASSFGVSSDTEAFF
length: 14; D: NA; size: NA; J: TRBJ2-7; V: TRBV4-1; DNA: TGCGCCAGCAGCCTTAAGACAGGAGGATGGGAGCAGTACTTC; CDR3: CASSLKTGGWEQYF
length: 16; D: TRBD1; size: many; J: TRBJ1-1; V: TRBV9; DNA: TGTGCCAGCAGCCCTCGGACAGGGAGCAGGGACACTGAAGCTTTCTTT; CDR3: CASSPRTGSRDTEAFF
length: 15; D: TRBD2; size: few; J: TRBJ2-5; V: TRBV9; DNA: TGTGCCAGCAGCGAGACTAGCGGGAACTTGGAGACCCAGTACTTC; CDR3: CASSETSGNLETQYF
length: 14; D: TRBD2; size: many; J: TRBJ2-7; V: TRBV28; DNA: TGTGCCAGCAGTCGGACTAGCGGGAGATACGAGCAGTACTTC; CDR3: CASSRTSGRYEQYF
length: 13; D: TRBD1; size: NA; J: TRBJ2-7; V: TRBV29-1; DNA: TGCAGCGTTGTTAGGACAGGCCACTACGAGCAGTACTTC; CDR3: CSVVRTGHYEQYF
length: 18; D: NA; size: few; J: TRBJ2-7; V: TRBV6-1; DNA: TGTGCCAGCAGCACTTCCGACAAGGTGAACCTACGGTCCCACGAGCAGTACTTC; CDR3: CASSTSDKVNLRSHEQYF
length: 14; D: NA; size: NA; J: TRBJ2-5; V: TRBV2; DNA: TGTGCCAGCAGCCCCAACGGGGGCGGCGAGACCCAGTACTTC; CDR3: CASSPNGGGETQYF
length: 12; D: NA; size: NA; J: TRBJ2-7; V: TRBV3-1; DNA: TGTGCCAGCAGCCATGGGGCCTACGAGCAGTACTTC; CDR3: CASSHGAYEQYF
length: 14; D: TRBD1; size: few; J: TRBJ2-4; V: TRBV6-1; DNA: TGTGCCAGCAGTGAATTAGGGGGCGCGTACATTCAGTACTTC; CDR3: CASSELGGAYIQYF
length: 11; D: NA; size: NA; J: TRBJ2-1; V: TRBV6-5; DNA: TGTGCCAGCAGCGGCCGCAATGAGCAGTTCTTC; CDR3: CASSGRNEQFF
length: 15; D: TRBD1; size: few; J: TRBJ2-7; V: TRBV10-3; DNA: TGTGCCATCAGTGAGTCTCGGGACAGGGACTACGAGCAGTACTTC; CDR3: CAISESRDRDYEQYF
length: 14; D: NA; size: NA; J: TRBJ2-3; V: TRBV28; DNA: TGTGCCAGCAGCTCTGGACTACAGTCGAGGCCGCAGTATTTT; CDR3: CASSSGLQSRPQYF
length: 15; D: NA; size: NA; J: TRBJ2-7; V: TRBV5-6; DNA: TGTGCCAGCAGCTTCCGGTCTTCCAGCCATCCTCCTCAGTACTTC; CDR3: CASSFRSSSHPPQYF
length: 14; D: NA; size: NA; J: TRBJ1-2; V: TRBV12-3/TRBV12-4; DNA: TGTGCCAGCGCTAGGTCGGTGGGAAACTATGGCTACACCTTC; CDR3: CASARSVGNYGYTF
length: 15; D: TRBD2; size: NA; J: TRBJ2-3; V: TRBV12-3/TRBV12-4; DNA: TGTGCCAGCAGTTTGGGTAGCGGGAAAACAGATACGCAGTATTTT; CDR3: CASSLGSGKTDTQYF
length: 16; D: NA; size: few; J: TRBJ1-1; V: TRBV4-2; DNA: TGTGCCAGCAGCCAAGGGTCTGAAAGCGGGAACACTGAAGCTTTCTTT; CDR3: CASSQGSESGNTEAFF
length: 15; D: TRBD2; size: NA; J: TRBJ2-7; V: TRBV7-2; DNA: TGTGCCAGCAGCTTAGGCGGGAGCCCGACCTACGAGCAGTACTTC; CDR3: CASSLGGSPTYEQYF
length: 15; D: NA; size: few; J: TRBJ2-7; V: TRBV5-5; DNA: TGTGCCAGCAGAATCTCGGGGACACAGACCTACGAGCAGTACTTC; CDR3: CASRISGTQTYEQYF